The 9 T cell receptor beta chains presented below share a single source sample, sequenced in a study of T cells in Graves' hyperthyroidism and ophthalmopathy. Amplified regions were TCR beta CDR3 sequences from RNA transcripts. First-round RT-PCR with HTBI primers amplified the TCR CDR3 region. One entry per CDR3 protein results from TCRdb running MiXCR on the multiplex PCR reads. This sample yields about 590,000 distinct CDR3 sequences, of which less than 20% are seen a single time; 7.3% belongs to the top ten. What was sequenced was blood. The receptors were sampled from a woman aged 25-40 years with Graves' hyperthyroidism.

The rearrangement uses TRBV10-3 and TRBJ1-2; D unclear. From germline, CDR1 is ENHRY and CDR2 SYGVKD. The V and J ends lost 10 bases and 3 bases respectively, with 12 bases between them. The CDR3 sequence is 12 residues long. The CDR3, as DNA: TGTGCCACCGTAAGGCTGGACTATGGCTACACCTTC. This gives the protein CATVRLDYGYTF.

This clonotype was counted only a few times. Since a much larger clone is just one base distant, this may be a read error. Likely a read error: the CDR3 ends without its conserved phenylalanine or tryptophan. The V call is TRBV5-1, the J call TRBJ2-1; 11 bases are shared with TRBD2. V shed 4 bases, J shed 3 bases, and the junction held 6 bases outside the gene matches. Looked up from germline, CDR1 is SGHRS and CDR2 is YFSETQ. There are 16 residues in the CDR3. The CDR3: CASSIMTSGNYNEQFL. The DNA of the CDR3 is TGCGCCAGCAGCATCATGACTAGCGGGAACTACAATGAGCAGTTCCTC.

A few counts support this clonotype. A much larger clone is a single base away; this may be a read error. V usage is TRBV7-3 and J usage is TRBJ2-3; TRBD2 matches 8 bases. V lost 5 bases, J lost 5 bases, and 15 bases stayed unmatched. There are 17 residues in the CDR3. The germline V gene encodes CDR1 SGHTA and CDR2 FQGTGA. CDR3: CASSQLGPAGARDTQYF. The CDR3 region has the DNA TGTGCCAGCAGCCAATTGGGACCAGCGGGAGCAAGAGATACGCAGTATTTT.

This clonotype was observed a few times. The chain couples TRBV18 to TRBJ2-1, with TRBD2 identical over 11 bases. V trimming: 6 bases; J trimming: 7 bases; junction bases outside the gene matches: 8. The germline V gene has CDR1 KGHSH and CDR2 LQKENI. This CDR3 is 15 amino acids long. CDR3 residues: CASSTLAGVGNEQFF. The CDR3 nucleotides are TGTGCCAGCTCGACACTAGCGGGAGTCGGAAATGAGCAGTTCTTC.

Remarks on this clonotype: The junction does not match germline at one end; this may be a read error. The CDR3 sequence: CASSPPRQLQIF. The CDR3 region has the DNA TGTGCCAGCAGTCCACCGAGGCAGCTACAAATCTTC. The genes are TRBV6-2 or TRBV6-3 and TRBJ2-1; D gene uncertain. The CDR3 is 12 residues long. Germline values: CDR1 MNHEY, CDR2 SVGEGT.

This clonotype appeared a few times. J is TRBJ2-1 and V is TRBV30, with D possibly being TRBD1 or TRBD2 (5 bases each). Germline values: CDR1 GTSNPN, CDR2 SVGIG (reference sequence). The V end lost 1 base, the J end lost 5 bases, and 9 bases lay between the germline ends. The CDR3 loop spans 13 amino acids. This CDR3 is CAWSEGTHNEQFF. Here the CDR3 DNA reads TGTGCCTGGAGTGAAGGGACGCACAATGAGCAGTTCTTC. The whole variable domain, remainder taken from reference TRBV30 and TRBJ2-1, is SQTIHQWPATLVQPVGSPLSLECTVEGTSNPNLYWYRQAAGRGLQLLFYSVGIGQISSEVPQNLSASRPQDRQFILSSKKLLLSDSGFYLCAWSEGTHNEQFFGPGTRLTVL.

This clonotype was observed a handful of times. V gene TRBV12-3 or TRBV12-4 combines with J gene TRBJ2-2; D possibly corresponds to TRBD2 (6 bases). V was pared by 6 bases and J by 4 bases, with 18 bases between. The CDR3 totals 16 residues. Here the CDR3 reads CASSTFGGATTGELFF. In DNA, the CDR3 is TGTGCCAGCAGCACCTTCGGGGGAGCGACCACCGGGGAGCTGTTTTTT.

This clonotype was seen more than once but under ten times. The V call is TRBV27, the J call TRBJ1-2, with D possibly being TRBD1 (5 bases). V lost 3 bases to trimming and J lost 8 bases, with 25 bases between them. CDR1 and CDR2 (germline): MNHEY, SMNVEV (reference sequence). The CDR3 runs to 17 residues. The CDR3 coding sequence is TGTGCCAGCAGTTTGTCGTCAGGTGGGGCCGTGGAGGGAGGCTACACCTTC. Translated: CASSLSSGGAVEGGYTF.

This clonotype was detected many times. The genes are TRBV15 and TRBJ1-1; the match to TRBD1 covers 9 bases. Germline trimming cut 8 bases from V and 4 bases from J; bases unmatched to any gene: 17. The CDR3 sequence is 17 residues long. Germline CDR1 and CDR2: LNHNV and YYDKDF (reference sequence). CDR3 sequence reads: CATSPEGQGQIRTEAFF. In DNA form, the CDR3 reads TGTGCCACCTCGCCCGAGGGACAGGGCCAAATACGCACTGAAGCTTTCTTT.